What follows is one T cell receptor beta chain and its context. This clonotype was picked up many times. There is no known antigen for this receptor. One junction end disagrees with the germline gene, perhaps due to a read error. The sample originates from a study of blood T cells in healthy people across ages (dated by TCRdb to between 2014 and 2017). Looking at the study overall: In model experiments, roughly one uniquely barcoded TCR beta cDNA molecule per two T cells was captured by template switching. Four age groups were formed from the donors: young (average roughly 15 years), middle-aged (around 37), aged (under 70) and long-lived (roughly 88). Using deep sequencing normalized with unique cDNA molecular identifiers, the study measured how TCR beta repertoire diversity changes with age. To avoid experimental bias, donors of different ages were spread randomly across the sequencing lanes. Using the same blood draw, the study looked at two additional independent replicas of 1 million unique cDNA reads for two donors, one aged 18 to 30 and the other aged 80 or older. Results and caveats for the whole study, not just this receptor: Observed TCR beta diversity per million T cells fell roughly linearly with age, and a significant reduction was already apparent by age around 40. Donor CMV infection status was unknown, potentially confounding age-related changes in expanded clonotypes. Bulk unsorted PBMC profiling prevented conclusive comparison of naive and antigen-experienced compartments. Total diversity estimates from one million sequenced T cells were considered lower bounds and underestimates. The percentage of naive T cells measured by flow cytometry correlated strongly with observed TCR beta diversity. The long-lived group showed more naive CD4+ T cells, fewer expanded clones and increased TCR diversity than the aged group, suggesting age selection.

Systemically healthy Caucasian individuals from Russia, over 30 in total and aged roughly 6 to 100 years, were included as donors. Each donor gave approximately 9.3 milliliters of peripheral blood, collected into EDTA-treated Vacutainer tubes. Ficoll-Paque density-gradient centrifugation was used to isolate PBMCs, with at least 7 million per sample. Total RNA, at least 6 micrograms per sample, was extracted from PBMCs with Trizol reagent. For every donor, an aliquot of PBMCs went through flow cytometry to measure the percentages of naive CD45RAhigh/CD27high T cells. Receptor libraries were prepared by 5' RACE. TCRdb records Illumina HiSeq 2500 as the sequencer. A second roughly 6 to 12 cycle PCR used a sample-barcoded 5' primer and a J-beta primer mix. Each TCR beta cDNA molecule received a unique molecular identifier from a template-switch 5' adaptor carrying 12 random nucleotides. At least 3 million CDR3-containing paired-end reads were obtained from each sample. First-strand cDNA synthesis was performed from all RNA using the Mint cDNA synthesis kit, with priming by a TRBC-specific oligonucleotide. Following uracil-DNA glycosylase treatment, a first 18-cycle PCR with universal primers M1SS and BC2_uni_R was performed on all cDNA. On the study's bioinformatics: For normalization, 1 million high-quality reads, each with a distinct molecular identifier, were randomly selected from each sample. Instead of being binned into consensus sequences, reads that shared molecular identifiers were thrown out. MiTCR, run with a Q25 quality threshold and the strictest error-elimination algorithm, handled CDR3 identification, clonotype clustering and error correction. A nonparametric unseen species model with Euler transformation was used to estimate lower-bound total TCR beta diversity. The raw public reads went through TCRdb reprocessing: fastp at Q25, MiXCR clone calling, in-frame beta chains kept. For every CDR3 protein sequence, its rows merge into one entry that carries the most common genes and DNA. The V and J calls follow TCRdb's processing rather than the paper's. The sample yields 550,000 to 750,000 distinct CDR3 sequences; roughly 21% were counted once. The ten largest clones take up roughly 3.9% of the sample.

From its cysteine to its phenylalanine, the CDR3 spans 14 amino acids. The entry retains the CDR3 DNA only, 42 bases that are in frame from base 1. The specimen sequenced was blood. This TCR was sampled from a man aged 65 to 79 in good health. The rearrangement combines TRBV12-3 or TRBV12-4 with TRBJ2-4, with 7 bases in between that match TRBD2. The CDR3 region: CASSPSSLAMMPHF. The nucleotide sequence reads as follows: TGTGCCAGCAGTCCCTCCTCACTAGCGATGATGCCCCACTTC.